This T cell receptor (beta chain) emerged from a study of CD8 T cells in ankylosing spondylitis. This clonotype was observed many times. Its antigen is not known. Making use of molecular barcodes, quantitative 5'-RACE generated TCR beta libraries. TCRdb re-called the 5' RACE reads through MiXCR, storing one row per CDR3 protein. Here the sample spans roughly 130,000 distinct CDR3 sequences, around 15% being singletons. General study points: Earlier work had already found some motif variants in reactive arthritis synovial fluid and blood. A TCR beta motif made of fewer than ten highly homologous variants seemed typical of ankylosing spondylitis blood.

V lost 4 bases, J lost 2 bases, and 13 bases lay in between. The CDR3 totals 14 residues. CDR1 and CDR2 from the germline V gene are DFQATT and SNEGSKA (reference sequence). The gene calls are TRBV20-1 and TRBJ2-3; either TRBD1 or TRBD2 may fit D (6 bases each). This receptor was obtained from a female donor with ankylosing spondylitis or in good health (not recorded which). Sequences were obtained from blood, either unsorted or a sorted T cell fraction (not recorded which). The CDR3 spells CSAKGGLSTDTQYF. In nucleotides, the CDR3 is TGCAGTGCTAAGGGGGGACTTTCCACAGATACGCAGTATTTT.